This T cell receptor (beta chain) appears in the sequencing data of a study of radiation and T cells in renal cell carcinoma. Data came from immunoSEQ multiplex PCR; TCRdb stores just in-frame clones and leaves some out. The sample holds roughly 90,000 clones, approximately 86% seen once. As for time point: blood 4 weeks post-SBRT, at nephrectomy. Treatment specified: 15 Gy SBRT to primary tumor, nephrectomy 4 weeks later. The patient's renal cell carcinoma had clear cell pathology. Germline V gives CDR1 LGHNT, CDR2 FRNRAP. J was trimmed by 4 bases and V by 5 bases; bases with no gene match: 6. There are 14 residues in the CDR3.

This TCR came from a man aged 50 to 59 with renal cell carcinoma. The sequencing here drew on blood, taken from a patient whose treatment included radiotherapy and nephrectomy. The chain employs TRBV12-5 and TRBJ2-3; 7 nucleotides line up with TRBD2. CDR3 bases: TGTGCTAGTGGTCATGGACTAGGTCCAGATACGCAGTATTTT. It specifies CASGHGLGPDTQYF.